The 21 T cell receptor beta chains in this list originate from one sample, sequenced in a study of blood T cells in healthy people across ages (dated by TCRdb to the mid-2010s). The library was built by means of 5' RACE. The sequencer listed for this sample is Illumina HiSeq 2500. A second PCR of about 6 to 11 cycles was run with a J-beta primer mix and a sample-barcoded 5' primer. TCRdb reprocessing: public reads trimmed at Q25 with fastp, clones called with MiXCR, in-frame beta chains kept. Entries are consolidated by CDR3 protein sequence, retaining the most common genes and DNA. This sample holds 800,000 or so distinct CDR3 sequences; approximately 25% were observed only once. Around 3.6% of the sample belongs to the ten largest clones. These same records also appear under a second study, on T cells of mothers and their children.

Specimen: blood. The receptors were sampled from a boy younger than 18 in good health.

This clonotype has more than one count but fewer than ten. The chain combines TRBV10-3 with TRBJ1-2; 9 bases align to TRBD1. This CDR3 contains 11 residues. CDR1 ENHRY and CDR2 SYGVKD come from the germline V gene. V shed 8 bases and J 5 bases; nucleotides not matched to a gene: 0. CDR3 sequence (DNA): TGTGCCATCGGGACAGGGTATGGCTACACCTTC. This encodes CAIGTGYGYTF.

The sample holds a few counts of this clonotype. The V gene is TRBV2, the J gene TRBJ2-7; D is uncertain. Germline values: CDR1 SNHLY, CDR2 FYNNEI. This CDR3 has 13 residues. V lost 5 bases, J lost 1 base, and 9 bases lay in between. The CDR3 loop is CASSWAPSYEQYF. The CDR3 coding sequence is TGTGCCAGCAGTTGGGCACCTTCCTACGAGCAGTACTTC.

This rearrangement joins TRBV20-1 to TRBJ2-1, with D unresolved. Germline CDR1 and CDR2: DFQATT and SNEGSKA (reference sequence). Trimming stripped 2 bases from V and 8 bases from J, with 16 bases between. CDR3 size: 14 residues. CDR3 loop: CSARIGALEHEQFF. As DNA, the CDR3 is TGCAGTGCTAGAATCGGCGCTCTAGAACATGAGCAGTTCTTC.

This clonotype turned up a few times. The rearrangement uses TRBV7-2 and TRBJ2-7; D call uncertain. The CDR3 covers 14 residues. Germline loops: CDR1 SGHTA, CDR2 FQGNSA. V lost 5 bases and J 7 bases, leaving 18 bases between the germline ends. DNA of the CDR3: TGTGCCAGCAGCCCCACGGGTCCGGTTGTAGAGCAGTACTTC. Its protein product is CASSPTGPVVEQYF.

V and J are TRBV20-1 and TRBJ2-1; either TRBD1 or TRBD2 may fit D (6 bases each). V was pared by 0 bases and J by 6 bases, with 9 bases between. This CDR3 region has 13 residues. Germline V gene sequence: CDR1 DFQATT, CDR2 SNEGSKA (reference sequence). CDR3 sequence (DNA): TGCAGTGCTAGAGAACAGGGAGGCAATGAGCAGTTCTTC. It yields the protein CSAREQGGNEQFF.

The J gene is TRBJ2-1, the V gene TRBV28; perhaps TRBD1 as D (6 bases). This CDR3 contains 15 residues. Deletions cut 5 bases from V and 0 bases from J, with 11 bases between. Germline V gene sequence: CDR1 MDHEN, CDR2 SYDVKM. CDR3 protein: CASSAGTFSYNEQFF. The CDR3 DNA follows: TGTGCCAGCAGTGCCGGGACATTCTCCTACAATGAGCAGTTCTTC. Full variable domain (outside the CDR3, taken from reference TRBV28 and TRBJ2-1): DVKVTQSSRYLVKRTGEKVFLECVQDMDHENMFWYRQDPGLGLRLIYFSYDVKMKEKGDIPEGYSVSREKKERFSLILESASTNQTSMYLCASSAGTFSYNEQFFGPGTRLTVL.

This chain uses TRBV10-3 with TRBJ2-5, with D possibly matching TRBD1 (5 bases). Between the trimmed V and J ends, which lost 2 bases and 3 bases, there was a span of 13 bases. This CDR3 contains 15 residues. Germline V lookup: CDR1 ENHRY, CDR2 SYGVKD. This chain's CDR3 is CAISEVGQGKETQYF. Written as DNA, the CDR3 is TGTGCCATCAGTGAGGTGGGGCAGGGAAAAGAGACCCAGTACTTC.

This clonotype was observed a few times. The V and J genes are TRBV20-1 and TRBJ2-7, with 7 bases identical to TRBD2. Trimming cost V 6 bases and J 2 bases; bases outside gene matches: 22. The CDR3 runs 18 residues. The germline CDR1 and CDR2 sequences are DFQATT and SNEGSKA (reference sequence). The CDR3, as DNA: TGCAGTGCAGCACCCGGGGAGGGCGGTTATAGCGGAGCCTACGAGCAGTACTTC. Protein product: CSAAPGEGGYSGAYEQYF.

This clonotype was detected only a few times. V is TRBV5-1 and J is TRBJ2-1; 11 nucleotides agree with TRBD2. Germline V gene sequence: CDR1 SGHRS, CDR2 YFSETQ. CDR3 length equals 18 residues. Losses at the gene ends were 5 bases for V and 0 bases for J; bases not matched to a gene: 10. CDR3 region: CASSPLAGAQSSYNEQFF. CDR3 nucleotide sequence: TGCGCCAGCAGTCCACTAGCGGGGGCCCAGAGCTCCTACAATGAGCAGTTCTTC.

V gene TRBV6-5 combines with J gene TRBJ2-5, with 10 nucleotides matching TRBD2. The end of the DNA aligns better with TRBJ2-1, so the J call may be wrong. From germline, CDR1 is MNHEY and CDR2 SVGAGI. The CDR3 runs 16 residues. Written as DNA, the CDR3 is TGTGCCAGCAGTTCCCGGGGAGCGGGAGGGCCCCATGAGCAGTTCTTC. It specifies CASSSRGAGGPHEQFF.

The CDR3 DNA sequence: TGCAGCGGACGGGACAGAGCCTACGAGCAGTACTTC. Translated: CSGRDRAYEQYF. This chain joins TRBV29-1 and TRBJ2-7; 7 bases fit TRBD1. Trimming took 7 bases from V and 2 from J; bases not matched to a gene: 5. The germline CDR1 and CDR2 sequences are SQVTM and ANQGSEA. This CDR3 is built from 12 residues.

The V gene is TRBV10-3, the J gene TRBJ2-3; D call uncertain. The CDR3 is 15 residues long. Trimming removed 3 bases at V and 0 bases at J, with 10 bases between. CDR1 ENHRY and CDR2 SYGVKD come from the germline V gene. The CDR3 coding sequence is TGTGCCATCAGTGAAGCGCTTAGCAGCACAGATACGCAGTATTTT. Its protein is CAISEALSSTDTQYF.

The gene calls are TRBV20-1 and TRBJ1-1, with a weak D call TRBD1 (5 bases). There are 15 residues in the CDR3. Trimming left V 4 bases short and J 0 bases short, with 15 bases between. CDR1 is DFQATT and CDR2 is SNEGSKA in the germline V gene (reference sequence). The CDR3 is CSATRDQVMNTEAFF. For the CDR3, the DNA is TGCAGTGCTACCAGGGACCAGGTAATGAACACTGAAGCTTTCTTT.

This clonotype came up a few times. An end of the junction differs from the germline gene, which may be a read error. The chain is built from TRBV9 and TRBJ2-2, with TRBD2 as a possible D gene (5 bases). This CDR3 comprises 13 residues. Germline V CDR1 and CDR2: SGDLS, YYNGEE. This CDR3 is CASSATNTGEPFF. CDR3 nucleotides: TGTGCCAGCAGCGCCACGAACACCGGGGAGCCGTTTTTT.

This clonotype was picked up a small number of times. This chain links TRBV12-3 or TRBV12-4 with TRBJ2-5, with D unresolved. Between the trimmed V and J ends, which lost 6 bases and 5 bases, there was a span of 22 bases. This CDR3 has 16 residues. For the CDR3, the DNA is TGTGCCAGCAGCCACACTACCGGTCCCGACTCGGAGACCCAGTACTTC. Encoded protein: CASSHTTGPDSETQYF.

V and J are TRBV3-1 and TRBJ2-5; D possibly corresponds to TRBD1 (5 bases). Per germline, CDR1 LGHDT and CDR2 YNNKEL (reference sequence). This CDR3 region has 14 residues. Trimming pared 2 bases from V and 5 bases from J, leaving 12 bases between. The CDR3 region has the DNA TGTGCCAGCAGCCAATCAGGGTCCGGGGAGACCCAGTACTTC. Translated, it gives CASSQSGSGETQYF.

The rearrangement uses TRBV9 and TRBJ2-5; D perhaps matches TRBD1 (5 bases). Between the trimmed V and J ends, which lost 2 bases and 5 bases, there was a span of 10 bases. Germline V gene lookup returns CDR1 SGDLS and CDR2 YYNGEE. The CDR3 spans 13 residues. CDR3 residues: CASSVSGFETQYF. Written as DNA, the CDR3 is TGTGCCAGCAGCGTCTCAGGGTTTGAGACCCAGTACTTC.

The rearrangement uses TRBV5-1 and TRBJ2-1; weak D call: TRBD1 (6 bases). Between the trimmed V and J ends, which lost 2 bases and 4 bases, there was a span of 13 bases. Per germline, CDR1 SGHRS and CDR2 YFSETQ. The CDR3 loop spans 15 amino acids. CDR3 sequence reads: CASSLEGVPYNEQFF. The CDR3 region has the DNA TGCGCCAGCAGCTTAGAGGGGGTCCCTTACAATGAGCAGTTCTTC.

The sample holds a few counts of this clonotype. The rearrangement links TRBV6-1 to TRBJ1-1; TRBD1 is a possible D gene (5 bases). This CDR3 contains 19 residues. Germline CDR1 MNHNS, CDR2 SASEGT. The germline V and J ends were trimmed by 7 bases and 3 bases, with 30 bases remaining between them. The CDR3 DNA is TGTGCCAGCAAACCCTTCCTCCCCGCGACTTTAACAGGTCACACTGAAGCTTTCTTT. This gives the protein CASKPFLPATLTGHTEAFF.

This clonotype was picked up a small number of times. The chain combines TRBV21-1 with TRBJ2-5; the DNA was not compared with TRBD2, the D call given in the table. TRBV21-1 is an annotated pseudogene. The CDR3 sequence is 14 residues long. The CDR3 DNA is TGTGCCAGCAGCAAAAGTTGCTGCGGGGAGACCCAGTACTTC. Its protein product is CASSKSCCGETQYF.

This clonotype was counted only a few times. The rearrangement joins TRBV10-2 to TRBJ2-7; possible D gene TRBD2, 5 bases. Trimming stripped 4 bases from V and 6 bases from J, with 13 bases between. The CDR3 has 13 amino acids. Germline values: CDR1 WSHSY, CDR2 SAAADI. CDR3 sequence: CASSAELVTEQYF. CDR3 DNA sequence: TGCGCCAGCAGTGCTGAACTAGTTACCGAGCAGTACTTC.